These 11 T cell receptor beta chains were all obtained from the same sample, sequenced in a study of PD-L1 blockade in urothelial cancer. The repertoire was sequenced with immunoSEQ multiplex PCR; TCRdb's copy has only in-frame clones and lacks some. The data show about 28,000 clones, with over 75% seen just once and more than 2% held by the top ten. Sequences were derived from PBMCs, sampled around atezolizumab (anti-PD-L1) treatment. Receptors originate from a man in his fifties or sixties with urothelial cancer.

This chain connects TRBV5-1 to TRBJ1-4, with TRBD1 matching over 7 bases. The CDR3 contains 15 residues. With 2 bases clipped from V and 4 bases from J, the junction kept 5 bases outside the gene matches. The germline V gene has CDR1 SGHRS and CDR2 YFSETQ. CDR3 region: CASSFGTADNEKLFF. In DNA form, the CDR3 reads TGCGCCAGCAGCTTTGGGACAGCTGATAATGAAAAACTGTTTTTT.

The chain recombines TRBV18 with TRBJ1-2; D may be TRBD1 (6 bases). Germline CDR1 reads KGHSH; CDR2 reads LQKENI. V shed 1 base and J shed 9 bases, with 18 bases lying between them. The CDR3 is made up of 15 amino acids. CDR3 sequence (DNA): TGTGCCAGCTCACCACGTTGGGGGGGCGAAGTGAGCTACACCTTC. Translation gives CASSPRWGGEVSYTF.

The chain links TRBV7-8 to TRBJ2-3; no clear D. Germline loops: CDR1 SGHVS, CDR2 FQNEAQ. V was pared by 5 bases and J by 7 bases, with 16 bases between. The CDR3 totals 14 residues. CDR3 in DNA: TGTGCCAGCAGCCCAGACCTAGTCAAGTATACGCAGTATTTT. It specifies CASSPDLVKYTQYF.

The chain joins TRBV11-2 to TRBJ1-2; D is unresolved. With 0 bases removed from V and 6 bases from J, the gap between germline ends came to 11 bases. The CDR3 is 14 amino acids. Germline CDR1 SGHAT, CDR2 FQNNGV. CDR3 amino acids: CASSLEVLSHGYTF. The CDR3 DNA reads TGTGCCAGCAGCTTAGAAGTACTGAGTCATGGCTACACCTTC.

The chain carries TRBV19 and TRBJ2-1; 9 nucleotides align to TRBD2. CDR3 length: 15 amino acids. Germline assignment: CDR1 LNHDA and CDR2 SQIVND (reference sequence). Losses at the gene ends were 3 bases for V and 9 bases for J; bases not matched to a gene: 9. CDR3 amino acids: CASSILAGLGVEQFF. The CDR3 nucleotides read TGTGCCAGTAGTATTCTAGCGGGGCTAGGGGTTGAGCAGTTCTTC.

The chain employs TRBV19 and TRBJ1-2, with TRBD1 matching 7 bases. The junction had 15 bases not matched to a gene; V was cut back by 10 bases and J by 7 bases. The CDR3 contains 14 residues. Germline V CDR1 and CDR2: LNHDA, SQIVND (reference sequence). CDR3 in amino acids: CATTPGTVLAGYTF. Here the CDR3 DNA reads TGTGCCACAACCCCCGGGACAGTCTTAGCTGGCTACACCTTC. Supplemented by reference TRBV19 and TRBJ1-2, the full variable domain reads DGGITQSPKYLFRKEGQNVTLSCEQNLNHDAMYWYRQDPGQGLRLIYYSQIVNDFQKGDIAEGYSVSREKKESFPLTVTSAQKNPTAFYLCATTPGTVLAGYTFGSGTRLTVV.

The rearrangement uses TRBV4-1 and TRBJ1-5; D not certain. Trimming took 4 bases from V and 6 from J, leaving 10 bases between them. The CDR3 runs 13 residues. Per the germline V gene, CDR1 is MGHRA and CDR2 is YSYEKL. CDR3: CASSPQETQPQHF. The CDR3 bases are TGCGCCAGCAGCCCGCAGGAAACTCAGCCCCAGCATTTT.

The V and J genes are TRBV7-2 and TRBJ2-5; weak D call: TRBD2 (5 bases). Trimming shortened V by 7 bases and J by 2 bases, and 11 bases separated the two germline ends. This CDR3 is built from 13 residues. Germline assignment: CDR1 SGHTA and CDR2 FQGNSA. The CDR3 loop is CASTRTAQETQYF. DNA for the CDR3: TGTGCCAGCACCAGGACTGCTCAAGAGACCCAGTACTTC.

This clone has more than one count but fewer than ten. CDR3 sequence: CASSLARDTEAFF. For the CDR3, the DNA is TGTGCCAGCAGCTTAGCCAGGGACACTGAAGCTTTCTTT. V is TRBV11-3 and J is TRBJ1-1; the D gene is possibly TRBD1 (5 bases). This CDR3 is 13 amino acids long. Germline-derived CDR1 and CDR2 are SGHNT and YENEEA. Deletions cut 1 base from V and 3 bases from J, with 6 bases between.

This chain connects TRBV7-8 to TRBJ1-2, with D possibly TRBD1 on 6 matching bases. From germline, CDR1 is SGHVS and CDR2 FQNEAQ. Trimming pared 5 bases from V and 2 bases from J, leaving 12 bases between. The CDR3 covers 14 residues. CDR3 nucleotide sequence: TGTGCCAGCAGCCATAGGCAGGGGAACTATGGCTACACCTTC. This sequence encodes CASSHRQGNYGYTF. Full variable domain (remainder filled in from reference TRBV7-8 and TRBJ1-2): GAGVSQSPRYKVAKRGQDVALRCDPISGHVSLFWYQQALGQGPEFLTYFQNEAQLDKSGLPSDRFFAERPEGSVSTLKIQRTQQEDSAVYLCASSHRQGNYGYTFGSGTRLTVV.

The chain couples TRBV2 to TRBJ2-7, with D tentatively TRBD2 (6 bases). CDR3 length: 13 amino acids. Germline V gene sequence: CDR1 SNHLY, CDR2 FYNNEI. This CDR3 reads CASSPPGRGFLIV. In DNA form, the CDR3 reads TGTGCCAGCAGTCCGCCGGGACGGGGGTTCTTGATAGTC.